This TCR beta chain is drawn from a study of T-cell reconstitution after alpha-beta-depleted transplantation in children. Comment on this clonotype: Its antigen is not known.

Study-wide results and limits: Diversity and T-cell counts at one year after transplant derived mostly from new T cells. By about two months after transplant, alpha-beta T cells reportedly arose from several hundred graft clones that had expanded.

TCRbeta library construction was performed incorporating unique molecular identifiers. TCRdb fed the PCR reads into MiXCR, producing one record per CDR3 protein. The table records around 490,000 distinct CDR3 sequences, about 10% of them present only once. The germline V gene encodes CDR1 GTSNPN and CDR2 SVGIG (reference sequence). This CDR3 has 13 amino acids. V shed 0 bases and J shed 3 bases, with 8 bases lying between them. The starting material was PBMCs, mostly from graft donor cells, obtained 180 days after TCRalphabeta/CD19-depleted stem cell transplant. This TCR derives from a female patient between 2 and 15 years old who had a stem cell transplant for aplastic anemia, so the T cells may come from the graft donor. The chain recombines TRBV30 with TRBJ1-1, with D possibly matching TRBD1 (5 bases). The CDR3 reads CAWSVKGDTEAFF. For the CDR3, the DNA is TGTGCCTGGAGTGTCAAAGGGGACACTGAAGCTTTCTTT.